This T cell receptor (beta chain) was found in a study of blood T cell repertoires in COVID-19. Study at large: The origin of the acute and convalescent COVID-19 samples was the United States, Italy and Spain. T cells, B-cell-depleted T cells, or PBMCs supplied cDNA or gDNA.

As handled by the study authors: Reference gene primers were amplified, and this amplification served to estimate nucleated cell counts. Here immunoSEQ multiplex PCR was the method, and the copy in TCRdb shows in-frame clones only, minus some. V, J and clone size derive from that table, while D and trimming were established from the DNA sequence. This table has just under 150,000 clones, around 90% appearing once. This sequence originates from a human donor in a cohort sampled during active COVID-19. Material: peripheral blood.

CDR3 nucleotides: TGTGCCAGCAGTTACTCGTCGGGACAGGGAACCTACGAGCAGTACTTC. Translated: CASSYSSGQGTYEQYF. The chain carries TRBV6-6 and TRBJ2-7; 9 nucleotides align to TRBD1. The CDR3 is 16 amino acids. The trim removed 0 bases at V and 2 bases at J, leaving 5 bases unmatched. Per the germline V gene, CDR1 is MNHNY and CDR2 is SVGAGI (reference sequence).